These 27 T cell receptor beta chains were all obtained from the same sample, sequenced in a study of control samples from healthy donors and cancer patients. Data came from immunoSEQ multiplex PCR; TCRdb stores just in-frame clones and leaves some out. Altogether about 150,000 clones are present, around 92% being singletons, with the ten largest covering 2%. Input material: blood. The source of these receptors is a woman in her thirties or forties in good health.

The gene calls are TRBV6-5 and TRBJ2-5; D is unclear. There are 11 residues in the CDR3. The V end was cut by 0 bases, the J end by 4 bases, with 0 bases between. Germline V gene lookup returns CDR1 MNHEY and CDR2 SVGAGI. CDR3 loop: CASSYSETQYF. CDR3 DNA sequence: TGTGCCAGCAGTTACTCAGAGACCCAGTACTTC.

The V call is TRBV5-1, the J call TRBJ2-3; D could derive from TRBD1 or TRBD2 (5 bases each). The V gene lost 0 bases and the J gene lost 0 bases, with 14 bases spanning the gap. This CDR3 is 17 amino acids long. Germline-derived CDR1 and CDR2 are SGHRS and YFSETQ. The CDR3 coding sequence is TGCGCCAGCAGCTTGGCGAGGGGTGACGGTAGCACAGATACGCAGTATTTT. Translation gives CASSLARGDGSTDTQYF.

The chain has TRBV11-2 and TRBJ2-7; D gene uncertain. The ends were cut back, 0 bases at V and 7 bases at J, with 10 bases in the middle. In germline, CDR1 is SGHAT, CDR2 FQNNGV. The CDR3 spans 13 residues. CDR3: CASSLEGVGEQYF. The CDR3 nucleotides read TGTGCCAGCAGCTTAGAGGGTGTAGGGGAGCAGTACTTC.

The CDR3 reads CASSPPRQGRSEVDTEAFF. As DNA, the CDR3 is TGTGCCAGCAGCCCCCCCCGACAGGGTAGGAGTGAGGTGGACACTGAAGCTTTCTTT. The chain carries TRBV6-2 or TRBV6-3 and TRBJ1-1; 7 bases align to TRBD1. Germline V CDR1 and CDR2: MNHEY, SVGEGT. CDR3 length equals 19 residues. Unmatched junction bases numbered 22, after V lost 6 bases and J lost 3 bases.

The chain's CDR3 is CASSVAGRELFF. The CDR3 DNA is TGTGCCAGCTCAGTGGCGGGCAGGGAACTGTTTTTT. V and J are TRBV18 and TRBJ1-4; the D gene is possibly TRBD1 (5 bases). The V end was cut by 5 bases, the J end by 12 bases, with 13 bases between. Germline V gene data show CDR1 as KGHSH and CDR2 as LQKENI. The CDR3 runs to 12 residues.

The chain recombines TRBV5-1 with TRBJ2-7; weak D call: TRBD1 (6 bases). V lost 0 bases, J lost 4 bases, and 23 bases lay in between. The CDR3 extends over 18 amino acids. Germline V gene sequence: CDR1 SGHRS, CDR2 YFSETQ. The CDR3 bases are TGCGCCAGCAGCTTGGGCCCCTCAGATACTGGGACAACGTACGAGCAGTACTTC. Protein sequence: CASSLGPSDTGTTYEQYF.

The gene calls are TRBV19 and TRBJ2-5; TRBD2 matches 7 bases. V gave up 4 bases and J gave up 0 bases; unmatched junction bases: 5. Germline-derived CDR1 and CDR2 are LNHDA and SQIVND (reference sequence). The CDR3 loop spans 15 amino acids. CDR3 amino acids: CASSRRAGYQETQYF. CDR3 sequence (DNA): TGTGCCAGTAGTAGACGAGCGGGGTACCAAGAGACCCAGTACTTC.

This clone has only one observation. The V gene is TRBV5-1, the J gene TRBJ2-5, with 9 bases lining up with TRBD2. Trimming removed 4 bases from V and 2 bases from J; junction bases left unmatched: 3. Germline lookup yields CDR1 SGHRS and CDR2 YFSETQ. CDR3 length equals 14 residues. The CDR3 nucleotides are TGCGCCAGCAGCAAGGCGGGGGGGCAAGAGACCCAGTACTTC. As protein: CASSKAGGQETQYF.

The rearrangement links TRBV10-3 to TRBJ1-6, with D possibly being TRBD1 (5 bases). Germline CDR1 is ENHRY and CDR2 is SYGVKD. Trimming shortened V by 2 bases and J by 9 bases, and 14 bases separated the two germline ends. The CDR3 runs to 15 residues. The CDR3 DNA is TGTGCCATCAGTGAGGGCAGGGTGTTAGGTTCACCCCTCCACTTT. Translating gives CAISEGRVLGSPLHF.

The chain uses TRBV27 and TRBJ1-1; 10 bases line up with TRBD1. The CDR3 extends over 14 amino acids. CDR1 and CDR2 (germline): MNHEY, SMNVEV (reference sequence). Trimming at V came to 5 bases and at J to 3 bases, leaving 3 bases not matched to a gene. The chain's CDR3 is CASSPTGGYTEAFF. The CDR3, as DNA: TGTGCCAGCAGTCCGACAGGGGGCTACACTGAAGCTTTCTTT.

The chain combines TRBV19 with TRBJ1-5; TRBD1 aligns across 7 bases. The CDR3 is 14 residues long. Germline CDR1 reads LNHDA; CDR2 reads SQIVND (reference sequence). Losses at the gene ends were 4 bases for V and 5 bases for J; bases not matched to a gene: 5. This CDR3 reads CASSSGQVHQPQHF. The DNA for the CDR3 is TGTGCCAGTAGTAGCGGACAGGTCCATCAGCCCCAGCATTTT.

This clone has more than one count but fewer than ten. The chain combines TRBV12-3 or TRBV12-4 with TRBJ1-1; D unclear. V was trimmed by 5 bases and J by 3 bases, leaving 1 base between them. There are 10 residues in the CDR3. CDR3 region: CASSDTEAFF. Here the CDR3 DNA reads TGTGCCAGCAGTGACACTGAAGCTTTCTTT.

This rearrangement joins TRBV10-1 to TRBJ2-5, with D possibly matching TRBD2 (5 bases). V lost 4 bases and J 3 bases, leaving 12 bases between the germline ends. This CDR3 spans 14 amino acids. Germline V gives CDR1 WNHNN, CDR2 SYGVQD (reference sequence). This CDR3 is CASSVGPGEETQYF. CDR3 in DNA: TGCGCCAGCAGTGTAGGCCCCGGGGAAGAGACCCAGTACTTC.

The chain joins TRBV29-1 to TRBJ1-4, with 9 bases that match TRBD1. CDR3 size: 13 residues. Trimming cost V 7 bases and J 7 bases; bases outside gene matches: 7. The V gene's germline CDR1 is SQVTM and CDR2 ANQGSEA. The CDR3: CSASTGGGEKLFF. CDR3 bases: TGCAGCGCCTCGACAGGGGGAGGTGAAAAACTGTTTTTT. Full variable domain (missing parts from reference TRBV29-1 and TRBJ1-4): SAVISQKPSRDICQRGTSLTIQCQVDSQVTMMFWYRQQPGQSLTLIATANQGSEATYESGFVIDKFPISRPNLTFSTLTVSNMSPEDSSIYLCSASTGGGEKLFFGSGTQLSVL.

V is TRBV5-1 and J is TRBJ2-1; 8 positions match TRBD1. CDR3 length equals 14 residues. The germline V gene has CDR1 SGHRS and CDR2 YFSETQ. The V gene end was trimmed by 3 bases and the J gene end by 8 bases; junction bases not matched to a gene: 7. CDR3 in amino acids: CASSSTGTGDEQFF. DNA for the CDR3: TGCGCCAGCAGCTCGACCGGGACAGGCGATGAGCAGTTCTTC.

The CDR3 DNA reads as TGTGCCAGCAGCCAGGGGAGCAATCAGCCCCAGCATTTT. Translating gives CASSQGSNQPQHF. The chain couples TRBV12-3 or TRBV12-4 to TRBJ1-5; D might be TRBD1 (6 bases). This CDR3 has 13 amino acids. V lost 6 bases to trimming and J lost 1 base, with 7 bases between them.

The V gene is TRBV27, the J gene TRBJ1-1; 9 bases line up with TRBD1. The germline V gene encodes CDR1 MNHEY and CDR2 SMNVEV (reference sequence). Trimming at V came to 2 bases and at J to 5 bases, leaving 6 bases not matched to a gene. The length of the CDR3 is 15 residues. As DNA, the CDR3 is TGTGCCAGCAGTTTAGCTCCGGGACAGGGAACTGAAGCTTTCTTT. It specifies CASSLAPGQGTEAFF.

The chain is built from TRBV27 and TRBJ1-1, with 9 bases identical to TRBD1. Looked up from germline, CDR1 is MNHEY and CDR2 is SMNVEV (reference sequence). The CDR3 runs to 14 residues. With 5 bases clipped from V and 5 bases from J, the junction kept 6 bases outside the gene matches. DNA for the CDR3: TGTGCCAGCAGTCTGGGGACAGGGCAAACTGAAGCTTTCTTT. Residues: CASSLGTGQTEAFF.

The CDR3 DNA sequence: TGTGCCATCAGCCCAACCCCCGGGCCCCGAACCACTAACTATGGCTACACCTTC. This gives the protein CAISPTPGPRTTNYGYTF. V usage is TRBV10-3 and J usage is TRBJ1-2; D uncertain. The CDR3 sequence is 18 residues long. CDR1 and CDR2 from the germline V gene are ENHRY and SYGVKD. Trimming removed 6 bases from V and 0 bases from J, with 23 bases in between.

This chain connects TRBV6-1 to TRBJ1-3; D call uncertain. Trimming shortened V by 1 base and J by 4 bases, and 14 bases separated the two germline ends. Germline V gives CDR1 MNHNS, CDR2 SASEGT. CDR3 length equals 16 residues. The CDR3 DNA sequence: TGTGCCAGCAGTGAAGAAGGGCACCTAACGGGAAACACCATATATTTT. It translates to CASSEEGHLTGNTIYF.

This chain links TRBV5-4 with TRBJ2-7, with 12 positions matching TRBD2. With 4 bases clipped from V and 3 bases from J, the junction kept 5 bases outside the gene matches. This CDR3 has 15 residues. CDR1 is SGHNT and CDR2 is YYREEE in the germline V gene (reference sequence). The CDR3 loop is CASSSGTSGLYEQYF. The DNA for the CDR3 is TGTGCCAGCAGCAGCGGGACTAGCGGGCTCTACGAGCAGTACTTC.

The rearrangement links TRBV5-1 to TRBJ2-6, with D possibly TRBD2 on 5 matching bases. V was pared by 0 bases and J by 3 bases, with 10 bases between. Germline CDR1 reads SGHRS; CDR2 reads YFSETQ. CDR3 length: 16 amino acids. The CDR3 coding sequence is TGCGCCAGCAGCTTGGAGCGAGGAGGTGGGGCCAACGTCCTGACTTTC. As protein: CASSLERGGGANVLTF.

The chain couples TRBV4-1 to TRBJ1-4, with 9 bases aligning to TRBD1. The CDR3 sequence is 15 residues long. From germline, CDR1 is MGHRA and CDR2 YSYEKL. The V gene end was trimmed by 4 bases and the J gene end by 8 bases; junction bases not matched to a gene: 8. This CDR3 is CASSPLDRGGEKLFF. The CDR3 coding sequence is TGCGCCAGCAGCCCCCTGGACAGGGGAGGGGAAAAACTGTTTTTT.

V usage is TRBV11-2 and J usage is TRBJ2-4; 9 positions match TRBD1. J gave up 2 bases and V 6 bases, and 11 bases lay outside the gene matches. In germline, CDR1 is SGHAT, CDR2 FQNNGV. The CDR3 length is 17 residues. The CDR3 sequence: CASSPTGTGISKNIQYF. The DNA of the CDR3 is TGTGCCAGCAGTCCGACCGGGACAGGGATCTCCAAAAACATTCAGTACTTC.

J is TRBJ1-6 and V is TRBV2, with D perhaps TRBD1 (6 bases). CDR1 and CDR2 from the germline V gene are SNHLY and FYNNEI. The CDR3 spans 16 residues. V was clipped by 6 bases and J by 6 bases, with 18 bases between them. CDR3 coding DNA: TGTGCCAGCAGCCAGAACAGGGTTTTGGCTAATTCACCCCTCCACTTT. This codes for CASSQNRVLANSPLHF.

This chain connects TRBV4-1 to TRBJ1-1; D is uncertain. Germline V CDR1 and CDR2: MGHRA, YSYEKL. The length of the CDR3 is 11 residues. The germline V and J ends were trimmed by 5 bases and 0 bases, with 1 base remaining between them. Written as DNA, the CDR3 is TGCGCCAGCAGCGTGAACACTGAAGCTTTCTTT. Translated: CASSVNTEAFF.

The V call is TRBV5-8, the J call TRBJ1-2; the D is unclear. Germline CDR1 reads SGHTS; CDR2 reads YDEGEE. The CDR3 is made up of 17 amino acids. Trimming took 2 bases from V and 4 from J, leaving 21 bases between them. CDR3 in amino acids: CASSLSPSRTEFYGYTF. In DNA, the CDR3 is TGTGCCAGCAGCTTATCGCCCTCCAGGACCGAATTCTATGGCTACACCTTC.